These T cell receptor beta chains were read from a single sample in a study of Graves' ophthalmopathy and Graves' hyperthyroidism. TCRdb called the multiplex PCR reads again in MiXCR, with one record for every CDR3 protein. The sample yields around 340,000 distinct CDR3 sequences, 15% to 20% seen once. Source material: peripheral blood. Source of these receptors: an adult man with Graves' ophthalmopathy. The CDR3 runs from the conserved cysteine through the conserved F or W. The order of the fields is J gene, clone size, V gene, D gene, CDR3 DNA, CDR3 protein. D genes are given only for firm matches. Not every row has a clone size; where given, it reads once, few, many or a size class.

J: TRBJ2-7; size: many; V: TRBV15; D: .; DNA: TGTGCCACCAGCAGAGATTTGGAAGCGGACGAGCAGTACTTC; CDR3: CATSRDLEADEQYF
J: TRBJ1-2; size: .; V: TRBV6-1; D: TRBD1; DNA: TGTGCCAGCAGTGCAACTCTGGGACAGAACTTC; CDR3: CASSATLGQNF
J: TRBJ2-5; size: few; V: TRBV20-1; D: .; DNA: TGCAGTGCTAAATGGCAAGAGACCCAGTACTTC; CDR3: CSAKWQETQYF
J: TRBJ2-7; size: many; V: TRBV6-5; D: TRBD1; DNA: TGTGCCAGCAGTTACTCGGTGACAGGGGGCGAGCAGTACTTC; CDR3: CASSYSVTGGEQYF
J: TRBJ2-5; size: many; V: TRBV4-1; D: TRBD2; DNA: TGCGCCAGCAGCCCCCGACTAGCGGGAGGATTGGGGGAGACCCAGTACTTC; CDR3: CASSPRLAGGLGETQYF
J: TRBJ2-2; size: many; V: TRBV20-1; D: .; DNA: TGCAGTGCTAGAGTCCGGAACACCGGGGAGCTGTTTTTT; CDR3: CSARVRNTGELFF
J: TRBJ2-5; size: many; V: TRBV7-3; D: TRBD2; DNA: TGTGCCAGCAGCTTAGCGGGAGGGCTCCAAGAGACCCAGTACTTC; CDR3: CASSLAGGLQETQYF
J: TRBJ2-7; size: many; V: TRBV16; D: TRBD1; DNA: TGTGCCAGCAGCCTCGGGACAGGGGCTGACTACGAGCAGTACTTC; CDR3: CASSLGTGADYEQYF
J: TRBJ2-2; size: .; V: TRBV7-2; D: TRBD1; DNA: TGTGCCAGCAGCCCACTGACAGGGGGTACCGGGGAGCTGTTTTTT; CDR3: CASSPLTGGTGELFF
J: TRBJ2-7; size: many; V: TRBV20-1; D: .; DNA: TGCAGTGCTAGAGGGTTTCGCTCCTACGAGCAGTACTTC; CDR3: CSARGFRSYEQYF
J: TRBJ1-1; size: .; V: TRBV6-5; D: .; DNA: TGTGCCAGCAGTTACGGGCATATGAACACTGAAGCTTTCTTT; CDR3: CASSYGHMNTEAFF
J: TRBJ2-7; size: many; V: TRBV4-3; D: .; DNA: TGCGCCAGCAGCCAAGATCACCCAGGTGGCGAGCAGTACTTC; CDR3: CASSQDHPGGEQYF
J: TRBJ2-5; size: .; V: TRBV15; D: .; DNA: TGTGCCACCAGCAGAGATCCGGGGCTCCAAGAGACCCAGTACTTC; CDR3: CATSRDPGLQETQYF
J: TRBJ1-2; size: once; V: TRBV20-1; D: TRBD1; DNA: TGCAGTGCGCGACCCGGGACAGCCTATGGCTACACCTTC; CDR3: CSARPGTAYGYTF
J: TRBJ2-5; size: .; V: TRBV24-1; D: TRBD2; DNA: TGTGCCACCAGTGATTTGACTAGCGGGAGAGAGACCCAGTACTTC; CDR3: CATSDLTSGRETQYF
J: TRBJ1-1; size: .; V: TRBV6-1; D: .; DNA: TGTGCCAGCAAATCACAGGGTGCAACTGAAGCTTTCTTT; CDR3: CASKSQGATEAFF
J: TRBJ1-2; size: many; V: TRBV7-8; D: .; DNA: TGTGCCAGCAGCTTGGCAGGGGCTGCCTATGGCTACACCTTC; CDR3: CASSLAGAAYGYTF
J: TRBJ1-2; size: many; V: TRBV6-5; D: TRBD1; DNA: TGTGCCAGCTCTAAGCTCCGACAGGGAGGAGGTGGCTACACCTTC; CDR3: CASSKLRQGGGGYTF
J: TRBJ2-5; size: many; V: TRBV20-1; D: .; DNA: TGCAGTGCTAGAGACCTAACAAAAGACGGGGACGCGTACGTATTCCAAGAGACCCAGTACTTC; CDR3: CSARDLTKDGDAYVFQETQYF
J: TRBJ2-2; size: many; V: TRBV6-1; D: .; DNA: TGTGCCAGCAGTGAAGCGTGGGGGCGCCAGGTCGGGGAGCTGTTTTTT; CDR3: CASSEAWGRQVGELFF
J: TRBJ1-2; size: many; V: TRBV27; D: TRBD1; DNA: TGTGCCAGCAGTCTTAAACTAGACAGGGTAAACTATGGCTACACCTTC; CDR3: CASSLKLDRVNYGYTF
J: TRBJ1-6; size: many; V: TRBV18; D: .; DNA: TGTGCCAGCTCACCGGTGGGAAGGGAAGTGAGCTCCTATAATTCACCCCTCCACTTT; CDR3: CASSPVGREVSSYNSPLHF
J: TRBJ1-1; size: .; V: TRBV9; D: .; DNA: TGTGCCAGCAGCGTATCCCCCCGCGGGACACAGTCGGAAGCTTTCTTT; CDR3: CASSVSPRGTQSEAFF
J: TRBJ1-1; size: .; V: TRBV20-1; D: .; DNA: TGCAGTGCTAGAGATGGGGGAAGGGAAGCTTTCTTT; CDR3: CSARDGGREAFF
J: TRBJ2-2; size: .; V: TRBV7-9; D: .; DNA: TGTGCCAGCAGCTTAGCGCAGTTTGCAGTCGGGGAGCTGTTTTTT; CDR3: CASSLAQFAVGELFF
J: TRBJ2-5; size: many; V: TRBV4-1; D: .; DNA: TGTGCCAGCAGCCAAGTTGGCGGACAAGAGACCCAGTACTTC; CDR3: CASSQVGGQETQYF
J: TRBJ2-2; size: once; V: TRBV18; D: TRBD2; DNA: TGTGCCAGCTCACCCCCCTCGCGGGAGAGATTCACCGGGGAGCTGTTTTTT; CDR3: CASSPPSRERFTGELFF
J: TRBJ2-7; size: few; V: TRBV28; D: .; DNA: TGTGCCAGCAGTTTACTCGAGGGCGTCGGAGGGTCCTACGAGCAGTGCTTC; CDR3: CASSLLEGVGGSYEQCF
J: TRBJ2-7; size: many; V: TRBV6-1; D: TRBD1; DNA: TGTGCCAGCAGGGCCGGGACAGGGGTAAGCTACGAGCAGTACTTC; CDR3: CASRAGTGVSYEQYF
J: TRBJ2-5; size: few; V: TRBV15; D: TRBD2; DNA: TGTGCCACCAGCAGATTACGAACGGGAGGGGAGACCCAGTACTTC; CDR3: CATSRLRTGGETQYF
J: TRBJ2-5; size: many; V: TRBV28; D: TRBD1; DNA: TGTGCCAGCAGTGCCGGGACAGGGGGTGGAGAGACCCAGTACTTC; CDR3: CASSAGTGGGETQYF
J: TRBJ2-2; size: many; V: TRBV6-5; D: .; DNA: TGTGCCAGCAGTTACTCGATTTGGGCTAGTGGCCCCGGGGAGCTGTTTTTT; CDR3: CASSYSIWASGPGELFF
J: TRBJ1-6; size: many; V: TRBV27; D: .; DNA: TGTGCCAGCAGTTTGGAGATTTCACCCCTCCACTTT; CDR3: CASSLEISPLHF
J: TRBJ1-1; size: many; V: TRBV29-1; D: .; DNA: TGCAGCGTTTCTCACAGGTTAGGGATGAACACTGAAGCTTTCTTT; CDR3: CSVSHRLGMNTEAFF
J: TRBJ2-7; size: many; V: TRBV13; D: .; DNA: TGTGCCAGCAGCTTAGGTTCCAGGATTACCTACGAGCAGTACTTC; CDR3: CASSLGSRITYEQYF
J: TRBJ2-7; size: many; V: TRBV20-1; D: TRBD2; DNA: TGCAGTGCTAGATCAAGCGGGAGGGTCCACGAGCAGTACTTC; CDR3: CSARSSGRVHEQYF
J: TRBJ1-2; size: many; V: TRBV20-1; D: TRBD1; DNA: TGCAGTGCTAGTGATCGGACAGGGTGGGACTATGGCTACACCTTC; CDR3: CSASDRTGWDYGYTF
J: TRBJ2-2; size: many; V: TRBV6-5; D: .; DNA: TGTGCCAGCAGTTTATTCACCGGGGAGCTGTTTTTT; CDR3: CASSLFTGELFF
J: TRBJ1-2; size: many; V: TRBV27; D: .; DNA: TGTGCCAGCAGTCCCGGACAAGAAGTCTATGGCTACACCTTC; CDR3: CASSPGQEVYGYTF
J: TRBJ2-2; size: many; V: TRBV19; D: TRBD2; DNA: TGTGCCAGTAGTATGGGCGGGGGGAGCACCGGGGAGCTGTTTTTT; CDR3: CASSMGGGSTGELFF
J: TRBJ1-1; size: many; V: TRBV6-5; D: TRBD1; DNA: TGTGCCAGCAGTTACCCCGACAGGGAGGGGTTCACTGAAGCTTTCTTT; CDR3: CASSYPDREGFTEAFF
J: TRBJ1-1; size: many; V: TRBV20-1; D: .; DNA: TGCAGTGCTAGAGATTTGGGGGCGGTAACTGAAGCTTTCTTT; CDR3: CSARDLGAVTEAFF
J: TRBJ2-7; size: many; V: TRBV24-1; D: .; DNA: TGTGCCACCAGTGATAGCAACGGCGGCGGAGAGCAGTACTTC; CDR3: CATSDSNGGGEQYF
J: TRBJ2-7; size: .; V: TRBV7-8; D: TRBD2; DNA: TGTGCCAGCAGCTTAGAGCCGGGACTAGCCCAGACAAGGTACTTC; CDR3: CASSLEPGLAQTRYF